This is a list of T cell receptor beta chains from one sample in a study of T cell responses to AZD1222 COVID-19 vaccine. Sequencing used immunoSEQ multiplex PCR; TCRdb keeps in-frame clones, though not all of them. This sample has 90,000 to 140,000 clones, with around 89% found just once. The sample was peripheral blood, taken on day 0 of AZD1222 vaccination. These receptors originate from an adult in good health. Each CDR3 is given with its conserved first and last residue. The D gene is left open where the match is weak. Clone sizes are given selectively: once, few, many, or a class where the clone is expanded.

J,size,V,D,CDR3,DNA
TRBJ2-7,.,TRBV3-1/TRBV3-2,TRBD2,CASSHTGGGSYEQYF,TGTGCCAGCAGCCACACGGGGGGGGGCTCCTACGAGCAGTACTTC
TRBJ2-7,.,TRBV28,.,CASSPQEDEQYF,TGTGCCAGCAGTCCTCAGGAGGACGAGCAGTACTTC
TRBJ2-7,once,TRBV19,TRBD2,CVLAGDSSYEQYF,TGTGTACTAGCGGGAGATAGCTCCTACGAGCAGTACTTC
TRBJ1-2,.,TRBV6-5,.,CASTADRDAHYGYTF,TGTGCCAGCACCGCTGACCGAGACGCGCACTATGGCTACACCTTC
TRBJ1-2,.,TRBV29-1,.,CSVEDWVAKGHYGYTF,TGCAGCGTTGAAGATTGGGTCGCCAAGGGACACTATGGCTACACCTTC
TRBJ2-1,few,TRBV15,.,CATSRDRIYNEQFF,TGTGCCACCAGCAGAGATCGGATTTACAATGAGCAGTTCTTC
TRBJ2-5,once,TRBV7-3,.,CASSLNGQTETQYF,TGTGCCAGCAGCTTAAATGGACAGACAGAGACCCAGTACTTC
TRBJ2-5,.,TRBV6-5,TRBD1,CASRGTGQETQYF,TGTGCCAGCAGGGGGACAGGGCAAGAGACCCAGTACTTC
TRBJ1-4,.,TRBV19,.,CASSGPNNEKLFF,TGTGCCAGTAGTGGGCCGAATAATGAAAAACTGTTTTTT
TRBJ2-7,once,TRBV11-2,TRBD1,CASSTNRGRHEQYF,TGTGCCAGCAGCACGAACAGGGGGCGCCACGAGCAGTACTTC
TRBJ1-5,.,TRBV6-5,TRBD1,CASSSPGQGHQPQHF,TGTGCCAGCAGTTCGCCGGGACAGGGGCATCAGCCCCAGCATTTT
TRBJ1-1,.,TRBV19,.,CASSSNGRPSGFTEAFF,TGTGCCAGTAGCAGTAACGGACGGCCTAGTGGGTTCACTGAAGCTTTCTTT
TRBJ2-3,.,TRBV5-1,.,CASSLLDTQYF,TGCGCCAGCAGCTTGTTAGATACGCAGTATTTT
TRBJ1-2,.,TRBV7-9,TRBD1,CASSLASRGNGYTF,TGTGCCAGCAGCTTAGCGAGCAGGGGGAATGGCTACACCTTC
TRBJ1-1,.,TRBV11-1,.,CASSFGTGSNTEAFF,TGTGCCAGCAGCTTTGGTACAGGGTCGAATACTGAAGCTTTCTTT
TRBJ1-6,.,TRBV10-1,.,CASSAGSSYNSPLHF,TGCGCCAGCAGTGCCGGGAGCTCCTATAATTCACCCCTCCACTTT
TRBJ2-1,.,TRBV9,TRBD1,CASSGRTGRIDEQFF,TGTGCCAGCAGCGGGAGGACAGGGAGAATAGATGAGCAGTTCTTC
TRBJ1-5,.,TRBV27,.,CASGRGGGQPQHF,TGTGCCAGCGGCCGTGGGGGCGGGCAGCCCCAGCATTTT
TRBJ2-3,.,TRBV27,.,CASVKSRPDITDTQYF,TGTGCCAGCGTTAAATCGAGGCCCGATATCACAGATACGCAGTATTTT
TRBJ1-4,.,TRBV4-3,.,CASSQEGREYEKLFF,TGCGCCAGCAGCCAAGAAGGCAGGGAGTATGAAAAACTGTTTTTT
TRBJ2-7,.,TRBV2,.,CASSEVAVSYEQYF,TGTGCCAGCAGTGAAGTGGCAGTCTCCTACGAGCAGTACTTC
TRBJ2-7,.,TRBV7-6,TRBD2,CASSSIAGAPYEQYF,TGTGCCAGCAGCTCCATAGCGGGAGCTCCCTACGAGCAGTACTTC
TRBJ2-7,once,TRBV10-1,.,CASSDGVGDGFEQYF,TGCGCCAGCAGTGACGGGGTAGGGGATGGCTTCGAGCAGTACTTC
TRBJ1-2,.,TRBV7-9,TRBD1,CASSLDTPGQGGYTF,TGTGCCAGCAGCTTAGATACCCCGGGACAGGGTGGCTACACCTTC
TRBJ1-5,.,TRBV27,TRBD1,CASSSYGRQGVGNQPQHF,TGTGCCAGCAGTTCCTATGGGAGACAGGGGGTTGGCAATCAGCCCCAGCATTTT
TRBJ2-5,.,TRBV5-5,.,CASSLQAFQETQYF,TGTGCCAGCAGCTTGCAGGCGTTCCAAGAGACCCAGTACTTC
TRBJ2-2,.,TRBV28,.,CASSLYTGTTYTGELFF,TGTGCCAGCAGTTTATACACAGGGACTACCTATACCGGGGAGCTGTTTTTT
TRBJ1-2,.,TRBV18,.,CASSPRGGFDGYTF,TGTGCCAGCTCACCCCGGGGGGGGTTCGATGGCTACACCTTC